These T cell receptor beta chains were read from a single sample in a study of beta chain features in type 1 diabetes. TCRdb's copy holds only in-frame clones and misses some; the assay was immunoSEQ multiplex PCR. The data show roughly 450,000 clones, roughly 14% seen once. Sequencing was done on a sample of naive CD4+ T cells from blood. The receptors originated from a man in his thirties or forties in good health. Each CDR3 is given with its conserved first and last residue. The D gene is left open where the match is weak. Clone size is shown for a subset of rows, as once, few, many or a class of expanded clone.

clone_size j_call v_call d_call cdr3_aa cdr3_nt
. TRBJ2-7 TRBV7-9 TRBD1 CASSLLPQYRGSPSYEQYF TGTGCCAGCAGCTTATTGCCCCAATACAGGGGATCGCCCTCCTACGAGCAGTACTTC
. TRBJ2-3 TRBV19 TRBD2 CASSPTSGASTDTQYF TGTGCCAGTAGCCCGACCAGCGGGGCTAGCACAGATACGCAGTATTTT
few TRBJ1-2 TRBV30 TRBD1 CAWSVLGTGPYGYTF TGTGCCTGGAGTGTACTCGGGACAGGGCCCTATGGCTACACCTTC
. TRBJ2-3 TRBV18 . CASSSEPSTDTQYF TGTGCCAGCTCCTCGGAGCCTAGCACAGATACGCAGTATTTT
few TRBJ2-3 TRBV23-1 . CASSQSWFIGPWTPYF TGCGCCAGCAGTCAATCGTGGTTCATAGGACCCTGGACTCCGTATTTT
. TRBJ2-7 TRBV29-1 TRBD1 CSVELDRDYEQYF TGCAGCGTTGAATTGGACAGGGACTACGAGCAGTACTTC
. TRBJ2-7 TRBV5-1 . CARTPIWYEQYF TGCGCCAGGACCCCGATTTGGTACGAGCAGTACTTC
. TRBJ1-1 TRBV11-3 . CASSRPYGSEAFF TGTGCCAGCAGCCGTCCGTATGGGAGCGAAGCTTTCTTT
few TRBJ2-3 TRBV10-3 . CAISEAGRTDTQYF TGTGCCATCAGTGAGGCGGGACGAACAGATACGCAGTATTTT
many TRBJ2-1 TRBV21-1 . CAPWARYNEQFF TGTGCCCCATGGGCCAGATACAATGAGCAGTTCTTC
few TRBJ2-5 TRBV5-1 . CASSLGTGLETQYF TGCGCCAGCAGCTTGGGAACTGGGTTGGAGACCCAGTACTTC
few TRBJ2-1 TRBV9 . CASSVVPSSYNEQFF TGTGCCAGCAGCGTAGTTCCAAGCTCCTACAATGAGCAGTTCTTC
few TRBJ1-1 TRBV29-1 TRBD1 CSATGGGSPEAFF TGCAGCGCGACAGGGGGCGGCTCCCCTGAAGCTTTCTTT
few TRBJ1-5 TRBV7-8 . CASSLSGTPLNQPQHF TGTGCCAGCAGCTTATCCGGGACACCCCTCAATCAGCCCCAGCATTTT
. TRBJ2-5 TRBV4-1 . CASSQGIEETQYF TGCGCCAGCAGCCAAGGGATAGAAGAGACCCAGTACTTC
. TRBJ1-2 TRBV10-3 . CAISADIGYGYTF TGTGCCATCAGTGCGGACATCGGCTATGGCTACACCTTC
. TRBJ1-1 TRBV4-1 TRBD1 CASSPNRGRDTEAFF TGCGCCAGCAGCCCCAACAGGGGGAGGGACACTGAAGCTTTCTTT
few TRBJ2-5 TRBV11-3 . CASSRDLQETQYF TGTGCCAGCAGTCGGGACTTACAAGAGACCCAGTACTTC
few TRBJ1-2 TRBV29-1 . CSVIIGVYGYTF TGCAGCGTTATCATAGGCGTATATGGCTACACCTTC
. TRBJ2-3 TRBV6-5 TRBD1 CASSTTGQSTDTQYF TGTGCCAGCAGTACCACGGGACAGAGCACAGATACGCAGTATTTT